Presented here are 8 T cell receptor beta chains from one specimen sequenced in a study of T cell responses to AZD1222 COVID-19 vaccine. Measured with immunoSEQ multiplex PCR; TCRdb has only the in-frame clones, and not every one. The data contain about 140,000 clones, 75% to 95% of them singletons. The material sequenced was peripheral blood, taken on day 0 of AZD1222 vaccination. The receptors derive from an adult in good health.

J is TRBJ2-1 and V is TRBV12-3 or TRBV12-4; perhaps D is TRBD1 or TRBD2 (5 bases each). The V gene lost 6 bases and the J gene lost 8 bases, with 11 bases spanning the gap. The CDR3 length is 12 residues. The CDR3 nucleotides are TGTGCCAGCAGGCCCCGGGACGATGAGCAGTTCTTC. Amino acid sequence: CASRPRDDEQFF.

This clone occurred once. The J gene is TRBJ1-3, the V gene TRBV3-1 (or the pseudogene TRBV3-2), with no clear D. The CDR3 has 13 amino acids. The V gene lost 4 bases and the J gene lost 3 bases, with 7 bases spanning the gap. The germline V gene has CDR1 LGHDT and CDR2 YNNKEL (reference sequence). DNA for the CDR3: TGTGCCAGCAGCCTGGGAGTTGGAAACACCATATATTTT. Translated, it gives CASSLGVGNTIYF.

The chain combines TRBV5-1 with TRBJ1-1; tentative D call: TRBD1 (5 bases). Deletions cut 4 bases from V and 0 bases from J, with 22 bases between. CDR1 SGHRS and CDR2 YFSETQ come from the germline V gene. The CDR3 totals 18 residues. DNA of the CDR3: TGCGCCAGCAGCCCGCTAGTTCAGGGAGTAGGCATGAACACTGAAGCTTTCTTT. Protein product: CASSPLVQGVGMNTEAFF.

The rearrangement links TRBV9 to TRBJ2-1; TRBD2 matches 11 bases. CDR3 length equals 17 residues. The V and J ends lost 0 bases and 3 bases, in that order; junction bases with no gene match: 5. Germline V gene data show CDR1 as SGDLS and CDR2 as YYNGEE. The CDR3 sequence is CASSVEVSGGVYNEQFF. In DNA form, the CDR3 reads TGTGCCAGCAGCGTAGAGGTTAGCGGGGGGGTCTACAATGAGCAGTTCTTC. The whole variable domain, filled in from reference TRBV9 and TRBJ2-1, reads DSGVTQTPKHLITATGQRVTLRCSPRSGDLSVYWYQQSLDQGLQFLIQYYNGEERAKGNILERFSAQQFPDLHSELNLSSLELGDSALYFCASSVEVSGGVYNEQFFGPGTRLTVL.

This chain links TRBV4-2 with TRBJ1-5; unclear D gene. Germline V lookup: CDR1 LGHNA, CDR2 YNFKEQ. Trimming shortened V by 0 bases and J by 5 bases, and 5 bases separated the two germline ends. The CDR3 is 13 residues long. The CDR3 is CASSQDLYQPQHF. In nucleotides, the CDR3 is TGTGCCAGCAGCCAAGACCTTTATCAGCCCCAGCATTTT.

The CDR3 region is CASSQDLQRGYTF. CDR3 DNA: TGCGCCAGCAGCCAAGATCTCCAGCGGGGGTACACCTTC. This chain uses TRBV4-1 with TRBJ1-2, with a possible D match to TRBD1 (5 bases). Between the trimmed V and J ends, which lost 0 bases and 11 bases, there was a span of 13 bases. The germline V gene encodes CDR1 MGHRA and CDR2 YSYEKL. The CDR3 has 13 residues.

This chain links TRBV4-2 with TRBJ1-2; D is ambiguous. Trimming pared 3 bases from V and 2 bases from J, leaving 10 bases between. The CDR3 spans 14 residues. Germline V gene sequence: CDR1 LGHNA, CDR2 YNFKEQ. Written as DNA, the CDR3 is TGTGCCAGCAGCCACCCAGAAGGAAACTATGGCTACACCTTC. Amino acid sequence: CASSHPEGNYGYTF.

CDR3 coding DNA: TGTGCCAGCGCAAACCAATACAGGGGCCCTGAAGCTTTCTTT. Translating it yields CASANQYRGPEAFF. V is TRBV19 and J is TRBJ1-1; 7 bases are a match to TRBD1. The CDR3 extends over 14 amino acids. J gave up 6 bases and V 9 bases, and 13 bases lay outside the gene matches. Germline assignment: CDR1 LNHDA and CDR2 SQIVND (reference sequence).